This T cell receptor beta chain emerged from a study of post-analysis software for immune sequencing data. Study at large: Secondary progressive, relapsing-remitting and progressive-relapsing multiple sclerosis were among the included disease courses.

This clonotype was observed a handful of times. What it recognizes is unknown. Included in the TCR beta cDNA libraries were unique molecular identifiers. Input populations of roughly 1 to 10 million T cells gave rise to 500,000 to 600,000 cDNA molecules. Using its own MiXCR run on the PCR reads, TCRdb lists one record per CDR3 protein. The top ten clones hold 1.7% of a sample with under 650,000 distinct CDR3 sequences, about 44% of them seen once. The CDR3 consists of 14 residues. The V gene lost 5 bases and the J gene lost 1 base, with 11 bases spanning the gap. Overall study findings and caveats: Patients carried several TRBV segments more frequently than controls did, and TRBV5-6, TRBV5-1 and TRBV20-1 were among them.

The genes are TRBV12-3 or TRBV12-4 and TRBJ1-1; D remains unclear. The sequence was obtained from a girl under 18 with multiple sclerosis. The sample comprised blood. For the CDR3, the DNA is TGTGCCAGCAGTACGGGAGGACCGAACACTGAAGCTTTCTTT. It codes for CASSTGGPNTEAFF.